The clone carrying this T cell receptor (beta chain) appeared many times. TCRbeta library preparation incorporated unique molecular identifiers. TCRdb ran MiXCR on the PCR reads and lists one entry per CDR3 protein. The data contain about 260,000 distinct CDR3 sequences, around 7.8% of them singletons. Germline CDR1 is SGHAT and CDR2 is FQDESV (reference sequence). This CDR3 spans 15 amino acids. Trimming at V came to 1 base and at J to 4 bases, leaving 2 bases not matched to a gene. This sample is drawn from a study of T-cell reconstitution after alpha-beta-depleted transplantation in children. Material: PBMCs, mostly from graft donor cells, obtained 180 days after TCRalphabeta/CD19-depleted stem cell transplant. The rearrangement joins TRBV11-1 to TRBJ2-4, with 9 positions matching TRBD2. This TCR was sampled from a male patient between 10 and 17 years old who had a stem cell transplant for acute lymphoblastic leukemia, so the T cells may come from the graft donor. For the CDR3, the DNA is TGTGCCAGCAGCTTAGGGACTAGCGCTAAAAACATTCAGTACTTC. It specifies CASSLGTSAKNIQYF.